Following are 3 T cell receptor beta chains from one sample sequenced in a study of blood T cells in healthy people across ages. PCR was performed a second time for about 6 to 12 cycles using a sample-barcoded 5' primer and a J-beta primer mix. TCRdb used MiXCR to reprocess the 5' RACE reads, holding one entry per CDR3 protein. The sample consists of 750,000 to 950,000 distinct CDR3 sequences, almost 30% of them appearing once. Separately, the same data were catalogued under a study of T cells of mothers and their children.

The sequenced sample consisted of blood. The receptor set was obtained from a middle-aged woman in good health.

The rearrangement joins TRBV18 to TRBJ2-1; 7 bases are a match to TRBD2. Germline values: CDR1 KGHSH, CDR2 LQKENI. Losses at the gene ends were 5 bases for V and 10 bases for J; bases not matched to a gene: 8. This CDR3 has 13 residues. Here the CDR3 DNA reads TGTGCCAGCTCATCCCAGCGGGAATCGGAGCAGTTCTTC. This gives the protein CASSSQRESEQFF.

The chain combines TRBV7-2 with TRBJ1-6; 8 bases are a match to TRBD1. Germline trimming cut 5 bases from V and 11 bases from J; bases unmatched to any gene: 14. The CDR3 covers 16 residues. Germline values: CDR1 SGHTA, CDR2 FQGNSA. The CDR3 DNA sequence: TGTGCCAGCAGCCCCCAGACAGGGGTACCGTCGGCACCCCTCCACTTT. It is translated as CASSPQTGVPSAPLHF. Full variable domain (outside the CDR3, taken from reference TRBV7-2 and TRBJ1-6): GAGVSQSPSNKVTEKGKDVELRCDPISGHTALYWYRQSLGQGLEFLIYFQGNSAPDKSGLPSDRFSAERTGGSVSTLTIQRTQQEDSAVYLCASSPQTGVPSAPLHFGNGTRLTVT.

The chain has TRBV9 and TRBJ2-1; TRBD2 matches 7 bases. From germline, CDR1 is SGDLS and CDR2 YYNGEE. This CDR3 has 16 residues. V lost 0 bases to trimming and J lost 4 bases; unmatched junction nucleotides: 7. The CDR3: CASSVDGRRTYNEQFF. CDR3 nucleotides: TGTGCCAGCAGCGTAGACGGGAGGCGAACTTACAATGAGCAGTTCTTC.